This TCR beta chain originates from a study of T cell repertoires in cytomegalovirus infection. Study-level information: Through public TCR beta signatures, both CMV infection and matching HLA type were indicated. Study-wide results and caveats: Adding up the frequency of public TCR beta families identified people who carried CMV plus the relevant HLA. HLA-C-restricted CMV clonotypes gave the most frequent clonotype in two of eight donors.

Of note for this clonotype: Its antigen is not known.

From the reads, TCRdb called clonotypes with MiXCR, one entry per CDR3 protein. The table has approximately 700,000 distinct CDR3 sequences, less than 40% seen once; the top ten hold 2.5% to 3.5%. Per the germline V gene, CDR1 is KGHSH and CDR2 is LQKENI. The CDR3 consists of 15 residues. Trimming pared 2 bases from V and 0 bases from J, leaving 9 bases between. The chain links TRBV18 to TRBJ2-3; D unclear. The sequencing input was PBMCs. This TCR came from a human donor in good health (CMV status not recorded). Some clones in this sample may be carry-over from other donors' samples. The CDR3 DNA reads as TGTGCCAGCTCACCAACGGCGGCGAGCACAGATACGCAGTATTTT. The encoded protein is CASSPTAASTDTQYF.